A selection of T cell receptor beta chains follows, all from one sample in a study of T cells in Graves' hyperthyroidism and ophthalmopathy. TCRdb redid the calling of the multiplex PCR reads with MiXCR, one entry per CDR3 protein. The data contain fewer than 850,000 distinct CDR3 sequences, 17% of them singletons. Sequenced sample: blood. Source of these receptors: a man in his forties or fifties with Graves' hyperthyroidism. CDR3s include the opening cysteine and the closing phenylalanine or tryptophan. Each record gives: J gene, V gene, CDR3 protein.

j_call: TRBJ2-7; v_call: TRBV10-3; cdr3_aa: CAISELSGLAGGDEQYF
j_call: TRBJ2-7; v_call: TRBV7-6; cdr3_aa: CASSLAVGTGDEQYF
j_call: TRBJ2-7; v_call: TRBV28; cdr3_aa: CASSPPWTGNYEQYF
j_call: TRBJ2-7; v_call: TRBV30; cdr3_aa: CAWSAYNRGYEQYF
j_call: TRBJ1-4; v_call: TRBV28; cdr3_aa: CATRRQIGEKLFF
j_call: TRBJ2-5; v_call: TRBV30; cdr3_aa: CAWSPYPPETQYF
j_call: TRBJ1-2; v_call: TRBV28; cdr3_aa: CASSFWTGVRVNYGYTF
j_call: TRBJ1-4; v_call: TRBV7-9; cdr3_aa: CASSPGGANNEKLFF
j_call: TRBJ2-7; v_call: TRBV28; cdr3_aa: CASRRQGPSSYEQYF
j_call: TRBJ2-1; v_call: TRBV28; cdr3_aa: CASSSLAGFYNEQFF
j_call: TRBJ1-2; v_call: TRBV28; cdr3_aa: CASHNTLADINGYTF
j_call: TRBJ2-7; v_call: TRBV29-1; cdr3_aa: CSVEADSYEQYF
j_call: TRBJ2-3; v_call: TRBV3-1; cdr3_aa: CASSQEEGDTQYF
j_call: TRBJ1-5; v_call: TRBV6-2/TRBV6-3; cdr3_aa: CASSRGASQNQPQHF
j_call: TRBJ2-5; v_call: TRBV27; cdr3_aa: CASSGRGETQYF
j_call: TRBJ1-2; v_call: TRBV30; cdr3_aa: CAWSAGPGYGYTF
j_call: TRBJ2-1; v_call: TRBV24-1; cdr3_aa: CATSDQRDRGYNEQFF
j_call: TRBJ2-7; v_call: TRBV3-1; cdr3_aa: CASSPLASGLYEQYF
j_call: TRBJ2-1; v_call: TRBV5-5; cdr3_aa: CASSLASSGDNEQFF